The sequence of this T cell receptor beta chain was determined in a study of spatial heterogeneity in lung cancer. Across the whole study: There was a strong correlation between the counts of TCR transcripts measured in tumor regions and a T cell transcriptional module score that was calculated from matched bulk RNA-seq.

This clonotype has at least ten counts. The antigen remains unidentified. The study's findings and limits: How many expanded intratumoral alpha and beta TCRs were present tracked the tumor mutation count, which was a count of nonsynonymous mutations.

TCRdb recomputed calls from the 5' RACE reads with MiXCR, one row per CDR3 protein. The sample consists of under 20,000 distinct CDR3 sequences, roughly 7% of them appearing once. Time point denoted: sample taken at primary tumor resection. The material sequenced was lung tumor tissue, taken at surgery. The origin of this receptor is a female donor with early-stage non-small cell lung cancer.

CDR3 in amino acids: CASSPPGTGFGYTF. The DNA for the CDR3 is TGTGCCAGCAGTCCGCCGGGGACAGGGTTTGGCTACACCTTC. The genes are TRBV6-2 or TRBV6-3 and TRBJ1-2, with TRBD1 identical over 9 bases. V gave up 5 bases and J gave up 7 bases; unmatched junction bases: 8. The CDR3 is 14 amino acids. Germline CDR1 reads MNHEY; CDR2 reads SVGEGT.